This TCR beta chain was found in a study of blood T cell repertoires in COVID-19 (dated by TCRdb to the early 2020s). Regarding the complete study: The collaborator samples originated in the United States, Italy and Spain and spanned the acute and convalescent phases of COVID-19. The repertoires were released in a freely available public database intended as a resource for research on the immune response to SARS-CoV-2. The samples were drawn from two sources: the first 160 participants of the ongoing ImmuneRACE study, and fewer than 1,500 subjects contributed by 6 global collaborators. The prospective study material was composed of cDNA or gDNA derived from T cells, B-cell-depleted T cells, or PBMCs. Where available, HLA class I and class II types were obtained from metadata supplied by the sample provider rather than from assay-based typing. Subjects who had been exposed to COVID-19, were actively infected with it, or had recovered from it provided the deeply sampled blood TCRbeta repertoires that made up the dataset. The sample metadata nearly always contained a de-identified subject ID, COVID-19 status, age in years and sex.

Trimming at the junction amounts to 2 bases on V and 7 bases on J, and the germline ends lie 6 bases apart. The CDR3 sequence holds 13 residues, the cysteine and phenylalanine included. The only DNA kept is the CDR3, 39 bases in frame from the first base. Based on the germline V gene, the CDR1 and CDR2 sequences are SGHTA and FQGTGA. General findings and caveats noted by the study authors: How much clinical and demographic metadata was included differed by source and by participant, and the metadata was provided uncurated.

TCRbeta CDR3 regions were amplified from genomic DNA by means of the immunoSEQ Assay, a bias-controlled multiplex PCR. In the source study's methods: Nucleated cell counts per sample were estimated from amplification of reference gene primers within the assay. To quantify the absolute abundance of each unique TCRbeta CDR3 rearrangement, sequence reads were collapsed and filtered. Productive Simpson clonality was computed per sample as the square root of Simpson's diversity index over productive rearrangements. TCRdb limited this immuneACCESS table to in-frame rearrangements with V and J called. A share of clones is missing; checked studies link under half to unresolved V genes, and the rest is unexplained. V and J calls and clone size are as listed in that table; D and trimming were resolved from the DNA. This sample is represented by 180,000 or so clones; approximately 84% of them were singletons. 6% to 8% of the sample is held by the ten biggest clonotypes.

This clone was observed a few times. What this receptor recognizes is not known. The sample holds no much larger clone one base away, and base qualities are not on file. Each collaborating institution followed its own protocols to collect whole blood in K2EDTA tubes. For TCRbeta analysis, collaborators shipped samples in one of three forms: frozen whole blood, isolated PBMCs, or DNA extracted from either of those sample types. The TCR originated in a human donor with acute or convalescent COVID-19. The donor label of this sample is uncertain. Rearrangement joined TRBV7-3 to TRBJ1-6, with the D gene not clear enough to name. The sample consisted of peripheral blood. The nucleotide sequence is TGTGCCAGCAGCTTATTAATGAATTCACCCCTCCACTTT. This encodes CASSLLMNSPLHF.